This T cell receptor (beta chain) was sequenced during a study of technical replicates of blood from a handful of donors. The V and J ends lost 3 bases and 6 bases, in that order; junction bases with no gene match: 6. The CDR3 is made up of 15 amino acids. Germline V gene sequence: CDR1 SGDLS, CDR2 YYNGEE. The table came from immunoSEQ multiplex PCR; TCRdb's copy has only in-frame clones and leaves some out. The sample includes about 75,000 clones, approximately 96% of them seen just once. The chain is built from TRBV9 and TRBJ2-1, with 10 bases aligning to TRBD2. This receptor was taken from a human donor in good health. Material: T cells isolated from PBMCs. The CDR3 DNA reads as TGTGCCAGCAGCGCCAGCGGGGGGGCGGGCAATGAGCAGTTCTTC. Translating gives CASSASGGAGNEQFF. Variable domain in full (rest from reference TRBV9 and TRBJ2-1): DSGVTQTPKHLITATGQRVTLRCSPRSGDLSVYWYQQSLDQGLQFLIQYYNGEERAKGNILERFSAQQFPDLHSELNLSSLELGDSALYFCASSASGGAGNEQFFGPGTRLTVL.